This TCR beta chain originates from a study of blood T cell repertoires in COVID-19. Study-level background: COVID-19 samples collected from the United States, Italy and Spain covered acute and convalescent phases. In each case, the material was cDNA or gDNA derived from T cells, B-cell-depleted T cells, or PBMCs.

Followed over time, Seattle patients had been enrolled while infection was active. The germline V gene encodes CDR1 LNHDA and CDR2 SQIVND (reference sequence). V lost 5 bases and J lost 0, with 14 bases in between. The CDR3 has 16 residues. Measured with immunoSEQ multiplex PCR; TCRdb has only the in-frame clones, and not every one. The data hold 150,000 to 190,000 clones, with 80% to 90% observed a single time. V is TRBV19 and J is TRBJ1-3; D is unclear. Sequencing used peripheral blood. The TCR was taken from an older woman with COVID-19, enrolled during active disease. The CDR3 protein is CASSLLGLISGNTIYF. The CDR3 DNA sequence: TGTGCCAGTAGTCTGCTTGGCCTTATCTCTGGAAACACCATATATTTT.